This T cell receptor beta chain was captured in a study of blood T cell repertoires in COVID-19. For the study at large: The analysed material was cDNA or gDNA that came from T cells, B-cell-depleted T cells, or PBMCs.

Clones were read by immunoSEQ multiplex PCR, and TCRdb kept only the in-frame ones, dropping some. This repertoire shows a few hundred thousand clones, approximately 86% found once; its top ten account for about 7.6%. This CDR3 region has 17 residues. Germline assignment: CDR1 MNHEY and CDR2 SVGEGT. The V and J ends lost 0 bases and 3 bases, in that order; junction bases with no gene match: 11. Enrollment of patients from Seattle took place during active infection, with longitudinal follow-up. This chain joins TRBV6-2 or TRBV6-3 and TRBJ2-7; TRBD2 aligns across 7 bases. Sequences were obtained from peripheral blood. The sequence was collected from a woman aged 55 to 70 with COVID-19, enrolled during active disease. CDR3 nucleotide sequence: TGTGCCAGCAGTTACTCGACCACCGGACTAGGCTACTACGAGCAGTACTTC. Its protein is CASSYSTTGLGYYEQYF.